The present TCR beta chain was sequenced within a study of OX40 agonist ivuxolimab in advanced cancers. Study-level background: At 0.01 to 10 mg/kg, ivuxolimab was administered intravenously to patients every 2 weeks.

Of note for this clone: No antigen is known for it.

General observations from the study: Compared with others, partial responders at 0.1-3.0 mg/kg displayed clonal expansion among the lowest.

The table came from immunoSEQ multiplex PCR; TCRdb's copy has only in-frame clones and leaves some out. Among some 94,000 clones listed, more than 85% were seen once. The germline V gene has CDR1 KGHSH and CDR2 LQKENI. V was cut by 0 bases and J by 3 bases, with 5 bases left in between. CDR3 length: 13 amino acids. Source: CD4+ or CD8+ T cells sorted from blood, taken in a trial of the OX40 agonist ivuxolimab. This TCR derives from an adult with an advanced solid tumor such as melanoma, head and neck, liver or kidney cancer. This sequence joins TRBV18 and TRBJ1-2; D gene ambiguous. In nucleotides, the CDR3 is TGTGCCAGCTCACCACCGGGAGACTATGGCTACACCTTC. Its protein is CASSPPGDYGYTF.